The T cell receptor beta chain described here comes from a study of CD8+CD57+ T cells in acquired aplastic anemia. Overall study: CD4+ and CD8+ cells, once sorted, gave DNA averaging roughly 3.2 ug.

For CDR3 and TCR beta VDJ profiling, genomic DNA was the template used. TCRdb redid the calling of the reads with MiXCR, one entry per CDR3 protein. The sample includes 150,000 to 200,000 distinct CDR3 sequences, 55% to 70% of them seen just once. Remarks on this clonotype: Antigen specificity is unknown.

The CDR3 has 14 residues. V was trimmed by 4 bases and J by 1 base, leaving 11 bases between them. Germline V CDR1 and CDR2: SGDLS, YYNGEE. Points from the study as a whole: Between patients and controls, around 27 CD8+ CDR3 sequences were found in common. Patients showed no significant difference from controls in CD8+ Simpson's diversity.

V gene TRBV9 combines with J gene TRBJ1-1; no clear D. Sequenced sample: sorted CD4+, CD8+, or CD8+CD57+ T cells (not recorded which) from PBMCs. The sequence derives from a human donor in good health. CDR3 residues: CASSPVGPNTEAFF. The CDR3 DNA follows: TGTGCCAGCAGCCCGGTCGGTCCGAACACTGAAGCTTTCTTT.